This T cell receptor (beta chain) was recorded in a study of T cell repertoires in cytomegalovirus infection. Study-level background: Used in the study were CMV epitopes, some recently identified and HLA-C-restricted, others well-studied and HLA-B-restricted. CMV infection plus the matching HLA type was flagged by public TCR beta signatures.

CDR3 length equals 13 residues. Germline CDR1 and CDR2: LNHDA and SQIVND (reference sequence). Losses at the gene ends were 6 bases for V and 8 bases for J; bases not matched to a gene: 6. Overall study results and limits: Cumulative frequency (of public TCR beta family members) identified carriers of CMV plus the relevant HLA. There were HLA-C-restricted CMV-specific TCR beta clonotypes dominating the ex vivo response.

Note on this clonotype: Antigen unknown.

TCRdb recomputed calls from the reads with MiXCR, one row per CDR3 protein. The sample contains about a million distinct CDR3 sequences, around 30% of which appear only once. This receptor was obtained from a human donor in good health (CMV status not recorded). Some clones in this sample may be carry-over from other donors' samples. Sequencing was performed on cultured CD8+ T cells from PBMCs, taken from culture after CMV antigen stimulation. This rearrangement joins TRBV19 to TRBJ2-4; TRBD1 agrees at 8 bases. The CDR3 protein is CASRKQGEHIQYF. CDR3 coding DNA: TGTGCCAGTAGAAAACAGGGGGAACACATTCAGTACTTC.